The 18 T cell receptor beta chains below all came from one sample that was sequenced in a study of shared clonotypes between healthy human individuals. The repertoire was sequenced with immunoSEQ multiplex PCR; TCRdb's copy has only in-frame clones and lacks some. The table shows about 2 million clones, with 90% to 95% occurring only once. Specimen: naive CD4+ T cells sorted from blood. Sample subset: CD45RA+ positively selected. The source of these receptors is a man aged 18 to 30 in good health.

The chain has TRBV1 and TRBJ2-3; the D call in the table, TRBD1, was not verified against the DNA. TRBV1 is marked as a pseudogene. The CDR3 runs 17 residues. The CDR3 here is CTSSQNRGAGGTDTQYF. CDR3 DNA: TGCACCAGCAGCCAAAATCGCGGGGCAGGGGGCACGGATACGCAGTATTTT.

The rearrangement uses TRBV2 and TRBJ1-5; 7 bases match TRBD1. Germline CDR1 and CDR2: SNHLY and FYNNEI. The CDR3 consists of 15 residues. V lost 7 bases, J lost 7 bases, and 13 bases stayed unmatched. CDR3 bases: TGTGCCAGCACCTCAAACAGGGGAAGTGGACAGCCCCAGCATTTT. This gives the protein CASTSNRGSGQPQHF. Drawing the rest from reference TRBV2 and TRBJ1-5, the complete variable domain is EPEVTQTPSHQVTQMGQEVILRCVPISNHLYFYWYRQILGQKVEFLVSFYNNEISEKSEIFDDQFSVERPDGSNFTLKIRSTKLEDSAMYFCASTSNRGSGQPQHFGDGTRLSIL.

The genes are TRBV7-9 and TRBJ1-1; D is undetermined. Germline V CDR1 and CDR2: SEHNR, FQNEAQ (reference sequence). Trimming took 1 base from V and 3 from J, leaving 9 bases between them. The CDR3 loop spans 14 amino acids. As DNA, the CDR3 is TGTGCCAGCAGCTTAGTAGGAAGGGACACTGAAGCTTTCTTT. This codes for CASSLVGRDTEAFF.

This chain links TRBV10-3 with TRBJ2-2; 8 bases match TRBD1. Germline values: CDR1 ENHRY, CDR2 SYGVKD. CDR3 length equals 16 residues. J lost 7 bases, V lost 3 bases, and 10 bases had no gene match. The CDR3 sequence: CAISDSAGGKSGELFF. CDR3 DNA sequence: TGTGCCATCAGTGATTCGGCAGGGGGCAAAAGCGGGGAGCTGTTTTTT.

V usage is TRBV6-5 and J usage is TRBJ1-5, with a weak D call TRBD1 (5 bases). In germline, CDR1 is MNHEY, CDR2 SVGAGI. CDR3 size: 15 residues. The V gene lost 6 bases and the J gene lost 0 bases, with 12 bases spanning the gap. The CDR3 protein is CASRSTAYSNQPQHF. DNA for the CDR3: TGTGCCAGCAGGTCGACAGCTTATAGCAATCAGCCCCAGCATTTT.

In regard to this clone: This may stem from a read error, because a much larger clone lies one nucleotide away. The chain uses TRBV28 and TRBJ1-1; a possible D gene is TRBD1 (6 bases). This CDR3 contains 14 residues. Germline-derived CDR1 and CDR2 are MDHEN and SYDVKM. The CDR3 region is CASTVRGRNTETFF. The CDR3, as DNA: TGTGCCAGCACCGTAAGGGGGAGGAACACTGAAACTTTCTTT. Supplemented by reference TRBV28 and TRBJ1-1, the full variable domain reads DVKVTQSSRYLVKRTGEKVFLECVQDMDHENMFWYRQDPGLGLRLIYFSYDVKMKEKGDIPEGYSVSREKKERFSLILESASTNQTSMYLCASTVRGRNTETFFGQGTRLTVV.

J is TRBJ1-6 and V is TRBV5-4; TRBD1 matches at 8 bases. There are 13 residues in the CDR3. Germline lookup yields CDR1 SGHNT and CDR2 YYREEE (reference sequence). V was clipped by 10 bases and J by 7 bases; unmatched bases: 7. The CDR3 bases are TGTGCCGTTGGACAGGGTTCGAATTCACCCCTCCACTTT. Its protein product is CAVGQGSNSPLHF. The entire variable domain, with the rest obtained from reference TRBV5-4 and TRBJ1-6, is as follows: ETGVTQSPTHLIKTRGQQVTLRCSSQSGHNTVSWYQQALGQGPQFIFQYYREEENGRGNFPPRFSGLQFPNYSSELNVNALELDDSALYLCAVGQGSNSPLHFGNGTRLTVT.

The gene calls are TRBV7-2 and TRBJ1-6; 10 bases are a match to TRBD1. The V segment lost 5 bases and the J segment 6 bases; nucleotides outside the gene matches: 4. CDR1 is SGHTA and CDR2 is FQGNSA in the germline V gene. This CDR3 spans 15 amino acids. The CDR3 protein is CASSGRDRGNSPLHF. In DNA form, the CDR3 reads TGTGCCAGCAGCGGCCGGGACAGGGGTAATTCACCCCTCCACTTT.

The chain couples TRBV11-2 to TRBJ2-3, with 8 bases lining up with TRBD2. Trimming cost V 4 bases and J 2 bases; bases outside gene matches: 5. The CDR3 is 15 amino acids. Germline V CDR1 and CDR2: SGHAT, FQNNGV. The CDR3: CASSWSGRLTDTQYF. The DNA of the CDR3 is TGTGCCAGCAGCTGGAGCGGGAGACTCACAGATACGCAGTATTTT.

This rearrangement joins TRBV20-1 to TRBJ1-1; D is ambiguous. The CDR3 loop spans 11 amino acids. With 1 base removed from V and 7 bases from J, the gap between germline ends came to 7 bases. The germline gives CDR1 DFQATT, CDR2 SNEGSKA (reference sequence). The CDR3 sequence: CSARVRGEAFF. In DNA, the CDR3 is TGCAGTGCTAGAGTGCGGGGTGAAGCTTTCTTT.

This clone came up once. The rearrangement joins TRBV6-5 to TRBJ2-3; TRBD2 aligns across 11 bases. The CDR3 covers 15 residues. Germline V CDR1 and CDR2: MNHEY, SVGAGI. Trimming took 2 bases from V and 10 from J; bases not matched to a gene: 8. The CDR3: CASSYGRLAGTAQYF. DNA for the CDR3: TGTGCCAGCAGTTACGGGAGACTAGCGGGGACCGCGCAGTATTTT.

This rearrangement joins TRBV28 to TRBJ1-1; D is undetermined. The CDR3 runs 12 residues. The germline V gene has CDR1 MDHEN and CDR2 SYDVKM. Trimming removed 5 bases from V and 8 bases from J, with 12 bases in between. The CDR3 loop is CASSPPVTEAFF. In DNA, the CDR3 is TGTGCCAGCAGTCCCCCGGTGACGGAAGCTTTCTTT.

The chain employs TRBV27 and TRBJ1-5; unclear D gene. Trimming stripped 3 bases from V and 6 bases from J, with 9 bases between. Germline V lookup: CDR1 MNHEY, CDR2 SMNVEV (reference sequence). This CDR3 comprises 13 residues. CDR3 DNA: TGTGCCAGCAGTTTCGGTTCGAGTCAGCCCCAGCATTTT. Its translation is CASSFGSSQPQHF.

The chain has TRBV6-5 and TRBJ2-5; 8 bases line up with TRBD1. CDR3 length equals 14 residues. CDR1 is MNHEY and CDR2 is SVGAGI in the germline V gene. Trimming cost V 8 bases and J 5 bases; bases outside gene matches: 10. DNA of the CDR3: TGTGCCAGCGGACAGACAGGGGTAGGCGAGACCCAGTACTTC. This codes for CASGQTGVGETQYF.

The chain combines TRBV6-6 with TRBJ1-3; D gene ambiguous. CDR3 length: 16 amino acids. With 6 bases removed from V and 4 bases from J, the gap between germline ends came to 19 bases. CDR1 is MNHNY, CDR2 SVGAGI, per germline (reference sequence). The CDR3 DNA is TGTGCCAGCAGACCGACTTCAGGATTAGGGGGAAACACCATATATTTT. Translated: CASRPTSGLGGNTIYF.

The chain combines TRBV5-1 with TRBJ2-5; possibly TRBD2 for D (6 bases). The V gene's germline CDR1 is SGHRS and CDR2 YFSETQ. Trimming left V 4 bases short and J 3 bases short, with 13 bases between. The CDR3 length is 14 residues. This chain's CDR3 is CASSAGTAEETQYF. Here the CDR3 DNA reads TGCGCCAGCAGCGCCGGGACTGCCGAAGAGACCCAGTACTTC.

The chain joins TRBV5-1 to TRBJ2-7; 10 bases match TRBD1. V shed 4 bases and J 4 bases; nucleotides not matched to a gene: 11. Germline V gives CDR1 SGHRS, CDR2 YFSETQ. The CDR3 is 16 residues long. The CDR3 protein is CASSLLGGTGAYEQYF. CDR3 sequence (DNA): TGCGCCAGCAGCCTACTCGGCGGGACAGGGGCGTACGAGCAGTACTTC.

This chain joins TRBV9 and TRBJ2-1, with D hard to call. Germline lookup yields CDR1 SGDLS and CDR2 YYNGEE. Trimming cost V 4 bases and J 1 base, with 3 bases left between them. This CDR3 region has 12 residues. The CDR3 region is CASSLSYNEQFF. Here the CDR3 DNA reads TGTGCCAGCAGCCTATCCTACAATGAGCAGTTCTTC.